This is a list of T cell receptor beta chains from one sample in a study of cytomegalovirus exposure and HLA in healthy donors. Here immunoSEQ multiplex PCR was the method, and the copy in TCRdb shows in-frame clones only, minus some. This repertoire shows 150,000 to 200,000 clones, around 88% found once; its top ten account for 1.5% to 2%. The sequenced sample was PBMCs. The receptors were gathered from a man aged 35-49 years in good health and CMV-seropositive. The CDR3 runs from the conserved cysteine through the conserved F or W. D genes are given only for firm matches. Clone size is stated in some rows and not others, as once, few, many or a class when expanded.

D	V	size	J	CDR3	DNA
TRBD2	TRBV29-1	.	TRBJ2-7	CSVAGTSGSYEQYF	TGCAGCGTTGCCGGGACTAGCGGGAGCTACGAGCAGTACTTC
TRBD2	TRBV11-2	.	TRBJ2-1	CASSARTSSLYNEQFF	TGTGCCAGCAGCGCCAGGACTAGCTCCCTCTACAATGAGCAGTTCTTC
.	TRBV27	once	TRBJ2-7	CASSLKGQISYEQYF	TGTGCCAGCAGTTTGAAGGGACAAATCTCCTACGAGCAGTACTTC
TRBD2	TRBV2	.	TRBJ2-2	CASSIAGGGTGELFF	TGTGCCAGCAGCATAGCGGGAGGCGGTACCGGGGAGCTGTTTTTT
.	TRBV10-2	.	TRBJ2-1	CASSEESSYNEQFF	TGCGCCAGCAGTGAGGAGAGCTCCTACAATGAGCAGTTCTTC
.	TRBV5-6	.	TRBJ2-7	CASSPSAGGEQYF	TGTGCCAGCAGCCCTAGCGCAGGGGGCGAGCAGTACTTC
.	TRBV15	.	TRBJ1-1	CATSRDRFPNTEAFF	TGTGCCACCAGCAGAGACAGGTTTCCAAACACTGAAGCTTTCTTT
.	TRBV7-3	once	TRBJ1-1	CASSLTRRDTEAFF	TGTGCCAGCAGCTTAACACGTCGGGACACTGAAGCTTTCTTT
TRBD1	TRBV28	.	TRBJ1-2	CASSETGGNYGYTF	TGTGCCAGCAGTGAGACAGGGGGAAACTATGGCTACACCTTC
TRBD2	TRBV7-9	.	TRBJ2-7	CASSPGTSAGEQYF	TGTGCCAGCAGCCCCGGGACTAGCGCTGGGGAGCAGTACTTC
TRBD1	TRBV19	few	TRBJ2-7	CASTPGQGPYEQYF	TGTGCCAGTACTCCGGGACAGGGTCCCTACGAGCAGTACTTC
TRBD2	TRBV5-5	.	TRBJ2-6	CASSLRAGDSGANVLTF	TGTGCCAGCAGCTTACGGGCGGGGGACTCTGGGGCCAACGTCCTGACTTTC
.	TRBV6-5	.	TRBJ1-2	CASSYSKSASGYTF	TGTGCCAGCAGTTATTCGAAAAGCGCCTCAGGCTACACCTTC
.	TRBV7-2	.	TRBJ1-4	CASSLSRTNEKLFF	TGTGCCAGCAGCTTATCCCGAACTAATGAAAAACTGTTTTTT
.	TRBV5-1	.	TRBJ2-5	CASSLASETQYF	TGCGCCAGCAGCTTGGCCAGTGAGACCCAGTACTTC
TRBD2	TRBV5-1	.	TRBJ2-3	CASSSLDSGRSDTQYF	TGCGCCAGCAGCTCCCTAGACAGCGGGAGGTCAGATACGCAGTATTTT
TRBD1	TRBV28	few	TRBJ2-5	CASSRTGLEETQYF	TGTGCCAGCAGTCGGACAGGTCTAGAGGAGACCCAGTACTTC
TRBD1	TRBV19	once	TRBJ1-1	CASSGRGPNTEAFF	TGTGCCAGTAGTGGCAGGGGGCCGAACACTGAAGCTTTCTTT
.	TRBV6-5	.	TRBJ2-1	CASSSLSGRGINEQFF	TGTGCCAGCAGTTCACTTTCCGGGAGAGGAATAAATGAGCAGTTCTTC
TRBD1	TRBV27	.	TRBJ2-2	CASSYPGTGGTGELFF	TGTGCCAGCAGTTACCCCGGGACAGGGGGGACCGGGGAGCTGTTTTTT
.	TRBV6-6	.	TRBJ1-1	CASSYSGTNTEAFF	TGTGCCAGCAGTTACTCCGGGACTAACACTGAAGCTTTCTTT
.	TRBV10-3	.	TRBJ2-7	CAISGGREPYEQYF	TGTGCCATCAGTGGTGGGCGGGAACCTTACGAGCAGTACTTC
TRBD1	TRBV2	.	TRBJ1-1	CASSPGQVNTEAFF	TGTGCCAGCAGCCCAGGACAGGTGAACACTGAAGCTTTCTTT